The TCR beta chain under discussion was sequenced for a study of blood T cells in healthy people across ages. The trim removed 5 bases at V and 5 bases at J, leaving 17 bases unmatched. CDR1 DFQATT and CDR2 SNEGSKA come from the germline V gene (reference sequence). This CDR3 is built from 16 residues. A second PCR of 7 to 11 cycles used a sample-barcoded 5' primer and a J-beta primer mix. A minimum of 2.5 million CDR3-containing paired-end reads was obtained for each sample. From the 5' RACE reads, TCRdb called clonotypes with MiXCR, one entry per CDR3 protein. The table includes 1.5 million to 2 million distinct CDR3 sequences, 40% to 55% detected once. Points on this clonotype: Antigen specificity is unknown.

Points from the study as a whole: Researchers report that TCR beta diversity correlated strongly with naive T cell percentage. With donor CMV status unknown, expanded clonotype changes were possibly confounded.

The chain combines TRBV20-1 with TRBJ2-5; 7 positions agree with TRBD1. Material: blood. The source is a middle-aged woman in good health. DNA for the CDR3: TGCAGTGCTCCCCGAGGAGACAGGGTACCTTTGGAGACCCAGTACTTC. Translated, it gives CSAPRGDRVPLETQYF.